A single T cell receptor (beta chain) is shown here with its context. The study ran its PCR with 60 Vbeta and 13 Jbeta primers. Using immunoSEQ multiplex PCR, the repertoire was profiled, and TCRdb retains in-frame clones only, with some absent. Among some 99,000 clones, around four fifths were seen once, and the ten largest hold roughly 8%. This entry is derived from a study of cytomegalovirus exposure and HLA in healthy donors. CDR3 length equals 13 residues. V gave up 0 bases and J gave up 7 bases, with 9 bases separating them. The germline CDR1 and CDR2 sequences are SGHDT and YYEEEE. The receptor's source is a woman between 45 and 60 years old in good health and CMV-seropositive. V usage is TRBV5-6 and J usage is TRBJ2-3; no clear D. Sequencing used PBMCs. The DNA of the CDR3 is TGTGCCAGCAGCTTGGATCAGTCACATACGCAGTATTTT. Protein: CASSLDQSHTQYF.